These 16 T cell receptor beta chains originate from one sample sequenced in a study of CD8 T cells in ankylosing spondylitis. TCRdb recomputed calls from the 5' RACE reads with MiXCR, one row per CDR3 protein. The table lists around 120,000 distinct CDR3 sequences, roughly 15% of them singletons. The sequencing input was blood, either unsorted or a sorted T cell fraction (not recorded which). These receptor sequences come from a female donor with ankylosing spondylitis or in good health (not recorded which).

This clonotype has at least ten counts. The chain joins TRBV7-2 to TRBJ2-1; TRBD2 matches at 10 bases. The CDR3 extends over 17 amino acids. CDR1 is SGHTA and CDR2 is FQGNSA in the germline V gene. The trim removed 2 bases at V and 6 bases at J, leaving 10 bases unmatched. DNA of the CDR3: TGTGCCAGCAGCTTAACAGCGGGGGGGCCGTGGCCCAATGAGCAGTTCTTC. Its translation is CASSLTAGGPWPNEQFF.

This clonotype was counted ten times or more. The chain has TRBV6-5 and TRBJ2-5, with 11 bases lining up with TRBD2. Germline lookup yields CDR1 MNHEY and CDR2 SVGAGI. The J segment lost 7 bases and the V segment lost 4 bases, leaving 5 bases of the junction unmatched. This CDR3 contains 14 residues. CDR3 in amino acids: CASSLAGGQGTQYF. DNA of the CDR3: TGTGCCAGCAGTTTAGCGGGGGGGCAGGGGACCCAGTACTTC.

There are a few counts of this clonotype. The CDR3 DNA is TGCAGCATGAGGGGGGAGCGGATGACCAAAAACATTCAGTACTTC. Protein sequence: CSMRGERMTKNIQYF. V gene TRBV29-1 combines with J gene TRBJ2-4, with D possibly called TRBD1 or TRBD2 (6 bases each). Trimming removed 8 bases from V and 2 bases from J, with 19 bases in between. Per the germline V gene, CDR1 is SQVTM and CDR2 is ANQGSEA. This CDR3 spans 15 amino acids.

Ten or more counts support this clonotype. V is TRBV7-2 and J is TRBJ2-6; D gene unclear. The germline V and J ends were trimmed by 4 bases and 4 bases, with 11 bases remaining between them. Germline assignment: CDR1 SGHTA and CDR2 FQGNSA. The length of the CDR3 is 15 residues. The CDR3 DNA sequence: TGTGCCAGCAGCTCACAGAGCCACGGGGCCAACGTCCTGACTTTC. Translation gives CASSSQSHGANVLTF.

The chain carries TRBV7-2 and TRBJ1-4, with TRBD1 matching over 9 bases. Per germline, CDR1 SGHTA and CDR2 FQGNSA. This CDR3 comprises 15 residues. Unmatched junction bases numbered 3, after V lost 3 bases and J lost 4 bases. The CDR3 coding sequence is TGTGCCAGCAGCTTGACGGACAGGGGTAATGAAAAACTGTTTTTT. It encodes CASSLTDRGNEKLFF.

Ten or more counts support this clonotype. The genes are TRBV10-3 and TRBJ2-1; no firm D call. The CDR3 totals 15 residues. Germline CDR1 is ENHRY and CDR2 is SYGVKD. Trimming removed 2 bases at V and 5 bases at J, with 13 bases between. CDR3 nucleotide sequence: TGTGCCATCAGTGAGAGGCAGTCTCTTGACAATGAGCAGTTCTTC. This codes for CAISERQSLDNEQFF.

This clonotype appeared a few times. The V gene is TRBV20-1, the J gene TRBJ2-1; no reliable D call. The CDR3 runs to 14 residues. V dropped 3 bases and J dropped 9 bases, with 18 bases sitting between them. Germline-derived CDR1 and CDR2 are DFQATT and SNEGSKA (reference sequence). The CDR3 loop is CSARSAPPRGEQFF. DNA of the CDR3: TGCAGTGCTAGGTCGGCACCCCCCCGCGGTGAGCAGTTCTTC.

This clonotype has a count of ten or more. CDR3 protein: CASSLGSTSTEAFF. The CDR3 DNA reads TGCGCCAGCAGCCTCGGATCAACGAGCACTGAAGCTTTCTTT. This chain connects TRBV5-1 to TRBJ1-1; no definite D call. This CDR3 spans 14 amino acids. Looked up from germline, CDR1 is SGHRS and CDR2 is YFSETQ. Trimming took 4 bases from V and 4 from J, leaving 14 bases between them.

V gene TRBV5-1 combines with J gene TRBJ1-2, with 7 bases identical to TRBD1. Germline CDR1 SGHRS, CDR2 YFSETQ. J lost 4 bases, V lost 3 bases, and 3 bases had no gene match. The CDR3 loop spans 13 amino acids. CDR3 sequence (DNA): TGCGCCAGCAGCTCGGGACAGCCCTATGGCTACACCTTC. It yields the protein CASSSGQPYGYTF. The full variable domain, with the rest looked up from reference TRBV5-1 and TRBJ1-2, is KAGVTQTPRYLIKTRGQQVTLSCSPISGHRSVSWYQQTPGQGLQFLFEYFSETQRNKGNFPGRFSGRQFSNSRSEMNVSTLELGDSALYLCASSSGQPYGYTFGSGTRLTVV.

This clonotype came up many times. This chain links TRBV5-1 with TRBJ1-1; D ambiguous. The length of the CDR3 is 14 residues. V was trimmed by 1 base and J by 0 bases, leaving 7 bases between them. The germline V gene encodes CDR1 SGHRS and CDR2 YFSETQ. The CDR3 region is CASSLTDMNTEAFF. In nucleotides, the CDR3 is TGCGCCAGCAGCTTGACGGATATGAACACTGAAGCTTTCTTT.

This clonotype was seen at least ten times. The V gene is TRBV28, the J gene TRBJ1-2; D call uncertain. Germline V gene sequence: CDR1 MDHEN, CDR2 SYDVKM. Trimming removed 2 bases from V and 3 bases from J, with 7 bases in between. This CDR3 region has 13 residues. The CDR3 sequence: CASSLVADYGYTF. Written as DNA, the CDR3 is TGTGCCAGCAGTTTAGTGGCCGACTATGGCTACACCTTC.

In this sample, this clonotype turned up many times. The V gene is TRBV7-8, the J gene TRBJ2-3, with 7 nucleotides matching TRBD2. V lost 5 bases and J lost 5; bases outside the gene matches: 19. Germline loops: CDR1 SGHVS, CDR2 FQNEAQ. The CDR3 length is 18 residues. The CDR3 DNA sequence: TGTGCCAGCAGCCCTCTCAGAGTCGGAGCGGGGCGGGGAGATACGCAGTATTTT. Its protein product is CASSPLRVGAGRGDTQYF.

This clonotype was detected ten times or more. The chain has TRBV29-1 and TRBJ2-2; D may correspond to TRBD1 or TRBD2 (5 bases each). The V gene lost 4 bases and the J gene lost 7 bases, with 25 bases spanning the gap. The CDR3 is 17 residues long. CDR1 SQVTM and CDR2 ANQGSEA come from the germline V gene. CDR3 sequence (DNA): TGCAGCGTTGTCCGGGACCCCTCAGGATTAGTCGGCGGGGAGCTGTTTTTT. Translating it yields CSVVRDPSGLVGGELFF.

V gene TRBV20-1 combines with J gene TRBJ1-2, with D unclear. Germline V lookup: CDR1 DFQATT, CDR2 SNEGSKA (reference sequence). The CDR3 is 13 amino acids. Trimming removed 0 bases from V and 8 bases from J, with 13 bases in between. The CDR3 spells CSARDARTPGYTF. CDR3 sequence (DNA): TGCAGTGCTAGAGACGCCCGGACCCCCGGCTACACCTTC.

This clonotype was recorded many times. The CDR3 loop reads CATSRQLNTGELFF. The CDR3 region has the DNA TGTGCCACCTCTCGACAGTTGAACACCGGGGAGCTGTTTTTT. The chain is built from TRBV27 and TRBJ2-2; TRBD1 is a possible D gene (5 bases). Trimming stripped 10 bases from V and 1 base from J, with 13 bases between. This CDR3 contains 14 residues. Germline CDR1 reads MNHEY; CDR2 reads SMNVEV (reference sequence).

The V and J genes are TRBV7-9 and TRBJ2-7; a weak D match, TRBD1 (5 bases). CDR3 size: 14 residues. Trimming stripped 5 bases from V and 2 bases from J, with 13 bases between. The germline CDR1 and CDR2 sequences are SEHNR and FQNEAQ (reference sequence). The CDR3 region is CASSPSDTTYEQYF. Written as DNA, the CDR3 is TGTGCCAGCAGCCCCTCGGACACGACCTACGAGCAGTACTTC.